This T cell receptor (beta chain) emerged from a study of blood T cell repertoires in COVID-19. Assay: immunoSEQ multiplex PCR; the TCRdb copy retains only in-frame clones and omits some. Of tens of thousands of clones listed, 90% to 95% are singletons. CDR3 length equals 21 residues. CDR1 and CDR2 (germline): KGHSH, LQKENI. V shed 0 bases and J 3 bases; nucleotides not matched to a gene: 21. The V gene is TRBV18, the J gene TRBJ2-3, with 7 positions matching TRBD2. The clonotype originates from a man aged 60-69 years with acute or convalescent COVID-19. Material: peripheral blood. The CDR3, as DNA: TGTGCCAGCTCACCACCGCTTTGGTTTGCGGGAGAGGGGCTACAAACAGATACGCAGTATTTT. This sequence encodes CASSPPLWFAGEGLQTDTQYF.